This T cell receptor beta chain came from a study of spatial heterogeneity in lung cancer. On the study more broadly: Averaged across combinations, each unique TCR and UMI pairing appeared more than ten times in raw reads, which were uncorrected. Study-level results: Whereas they appeared in blood less at follow-up, ubiquitous expanded tumor TCRs appeared there more at resection.

Time point denoted: sample taken at primary tumor resection. Unsorted tumor, nontumor lung tissue or cryopreserved PBMC supplied the whole RNA. Every cDNA TCR molecule received its own unique molecular identifier. One entry per CDR3 protein, called by TCRdb with MiXCR from the 5' RACE reads. This sample carries about 11,000 distinct CDR3 sequences, roughly 3.5% of them seen once, and the ten largest clones take 40% to 60%. Trimming took off 8 bases at V and 6 bases at J, with 20 bases between the two ends. CDR1 MNHEY and CDR2 SVGEGT come from the germline V gene. The CDR3 sequence is 15 residues long. Remarks on this clonotype: Its antigen is as yet unknown. The size of this beta chain means little, since it is a stray read in a library made for alpha chains.

The rearrangement links TRBV6-2 or TRBV6-3 to TRBJ2-1; D perhaps matches TRBD2 (5 bases). The source material was PBMCs, sampled at surgery. The TCR originated in a female donor with early-stage non-small cell lung cancer. The CDR3 reads CASLLNRDAFNEQFF. In DNA form, the CDR3 reads TGTGCCAGCCTTCTTAATCGGGATGCATTCAATGAGCAGTTCTTC.